This TCR beta chain stems from a study of CD8+CD57+ T cells in acquired aplastic anemia listed by TCRdb under 2018. Background for the entire study: A mean of roughly 2.9 ug of DNA, ranging from roughly 0.17 to 30 ug, was extracted from sorted CD4+ and CD8+ cells. CD8+CD57+ expansion was defined as a frequency above the mean frequency observed in healthy subjects. Beyond this particular receptor, the publication reports: Patients and healthy controls showed no significant difference in CD8+ Simpson's diversity (P=0.060). Some 31 CD8+ CDR3 sequences were shared between patients and controls but appeared highly expressed in patients and within their immunodominant clones.

Profiling of TCR beta VDJ combinations and CDR3 sequences used genomic DNA as the template. TCR repertoire sequencing was run on an Illumina HiSeq 2000. The original pipeline was this. Repertoire assessment relied on Simpson's diversity index, CDR3 size and DJ length profiles, and TRBV/TRBJ rearrangement plots. The most abundant DNA sequence in the deep sequencing data was defined as the immunodominant clone. CDR3 amino acid sequences were screened for sharing across subjects and were compared with published repertoires and the VDJdb database. TCRdb reworked the public reads: Q25 trimming with fastp, MiXCR clone assembly, productive beta chains retained. For every CDR3 protein sequence, its rows merge into one entry that carries the most common genes and DNA. TCRdb assigned the V and J calls; the authors' analysis was not used. The sample has around 200,000 distinct CDR3 sequences on record, 55% to 65% of them singletons. The ten largest account for around three fifths of the sample.

V and J are truncated by 5 bases and 6 bases respectively, leaving an intervening sequence of 15 bases. The CDR3 measures 13 amino acids from cysteine to phenylalanine. Only CDR3 DNA remains: 39 bases, in frame from the first base. CDR1 and CDR2 are read off the germline V gene as SGDLS and YYNGEE. Concerning this clonotype itself: Its binding antigen is unknown. Base qualities are not recorded, but no much larger clone differs from it by a single base.

The patients picked for sequencing were ones in whom flow cytometry had shown an expansion of CD8+CD57+ cells. Every patient had severe acquired aplastic anemia, diagnosed using the International Study of Aplastic Anemia and Agranulocytosis and Camitta criteria. No therapy had been received by the patients at the time of blood sampling. TCR repertoires of sorted CD4+ and CD8+ blood T cells from severe aplastic anemia patients and healthy subjects were deep-sequenced in the study. In the USA, patient enrollment took place under clinicaltrials.gov protocols 00001620, 01623167, 00001397, 00071045, 00081523 and 00961064. Ficoll-Paque density gradient centrifugation was used to isolate peripheral blood mononuclear cells. Before DNA extraction, CD4+ and CD8+ T cells were sorted with FACS or magnetic beads.

The receptor was derived from a human donor with aplastic anemia. The rearranged segments are TRBV9 and TRBJ2-7; the D region is possibly TRBD1 or TRBD2, each matching across 5 bases. Sequences were obtained from sorted CD4+, CD8+, or CD8+CD57+ T cells (not recorded which) from PBMCs. The nucleotide sequence is TGTGCCAGCAGACCGGGACCTAGCTTCGAGCAGTACTTC. The encoded protein is CASRPGPSFEQYF. Outside the CDR3, residues come from the reference TRBV9 and TRBJ2-7 proteins, so the full variable domain is: DSGVTQTPKHLITATGQRVTLRCSPRSGDLSVYWYQQSLDQGLQFLIQYYNGEERAKGNILERFSAQQFPDLHSELNLSSLELGDSALYFCASRPGPSFEQYFGPGTRLTVT.